Listed here are 24 T cell receptor beta chains from one sample, sequenced in a study of PD-1 blockade in classical Hodgkin lymphoma. The method was immunoSEQ multiplex PCR; TCRdb's version includes in-frame clones alone and lacks a portion of them. The sample shows over 20,000 clones, about 83% of them seen only once. Time point specified: newly diagnosed, previously untreated cHL patient sample. Thawed PBMCs were subjected to magnetic negative selection, which yielded isolated CD8+ T cells. The material sequenced was CD8+ T cells from blood. The receptor set was obtained from a human donor with classical Hodgkin lymphoma.

V and J are TRBV27 and TRBJ2-1, with TRBD1 as a possible D gene (5 bases). From germline, CDR1 is MNHEY and CDR2 SMNVEV (reference sequence). V was trimmed by 5 bases and J by 9 bases, leaving 17 bases between them. The CDR3 is 14 amino acids. DNA for the CDR3: TGTGCCAGCAGTCATCTGACAGAATCTCTTGAGCAGTTCTTC. This sequence encodes CASSHLTESLEQFF.

The chain links TRBV2 to TRBJ1-5; the D gene is possibly TRBD1 (6 bases). The CDR3 covers 16 residues. Trimming cost V 6 bases and J 6 bases, with 21 bases left between them. Germline V gene data show CDR1 as SNHLY and CDR2 as FYNNEI. The CDR3 spells CASSHPGVGGVQPQHF. The CDR3 coding sequence is TGTGCCAGCAGCCATCCGGGGGTCGGGGGCGTTCAGCCCCAGCATTTT.

The genes are TRBV27 and TRBJ2-7; 10 nucleotides agree with TRBD1. J gave up 2 bases and V 5 bases, and 9 bases lay outside the gene matches. From germline, CDR1 is MNHEY and CDR2 SMNVEV (reference sequence). This CDR3 has 16 residues. CDR3 coding DNA: TGTGCCAGCAGTGTAGCATCCGGGACAGGGGCCTACGAGCAGTACTTC. As protein: CASSVASGTGAYEQYF.

The chain uses TRBV29-1 and TRBJ1-1; unclear D gene. Germline V gives CDR1 SQVTM, CDR2 ANQGSEA. Trimming cost V 6 bases and J 8 bases, with 22 bases left between them. CDR3 length: 14 residues. The CDR3 here is CSVDTTLLLTEAFF. The CDR3, as DNA: TGCAGCGTCGACACCACACTTCTTTTGACCGAAGCTTTCTTT.

This chain joins TRBV12-5 and TRBJ2-7; D is possibly TRBD1 (6 bases). V was shortened by 0 bases and J by 6 bases, with 24 bases between the two germline ends. Germline lookup yields CDR1 LGHNT and CDR2 FRNRAP. The CDR3 is made up of 18 amino acids. CDR3 residues: CASGLVPPGHRMGIEQYF. As DNA, the CDR3 is TGTGCTAGTGGTTTGGTACCGCCGGGACACAGGATGGGTATCGAGCAGTACTTC.

The CDR3 DNA reads TGTGCCAGCAGTGGAGGAGGAGATCAGCCCCAGCATTTT. Amino acid sequence: CASSGGGDQPQHF. This chain uses TRBV6-5 with TRBJ1-5; D gene uncertain. Germline V gene sequence: CDR1 MNHEY, CDR2 SVGAGI. CDR3 length: 13 amino acids. Trimming removed 5 bases from V and 5 bases from J, with 10 bases in between.

The chain combines TRBV6-6 with TRBJ1-2; TRBD1 matches at 8 bases. Germline loops: CDR1 MNHNY, CDR2 SVGAGI (reference sequence). The CDR3 has 13 amino acids. With 5 bases clipped from V and 7 bases from J, the junction kept 6 bases outside the gene matches. CDR3 coding DNA: TGTGCCAGCAGTGCCCCAGGGGGCAGTGGCTACACCTTC. Amino acids: CASSAPGGSGYTF.

J is TRBJ2-2 and V is TRBV9; a possible D gene is TRBD2 (6 bases). This CDR3 spans 15 amino acids. V lost 3 bases, J lost 4 bases, and 13 bases lay in between. The germline V gene encodes CDR1 SGDLS and CDR2 YYNGEE. The CDR3 reads CASSADTSPTGELFF. The CDR3 DNA is TGTGCCAGCAGCGCGGATACTAGCCCCACCGGGGAGCTGTTTTTT.

V usage is TRBV4-2 and J usage is TRBJ2-5, with 7 bases matching TRBD2. The CDR3 loop spans 14 amino acids. The V gene's germline CDR1 is LGHNA and CDR2 YNFKEQ. V shed 0 bases and J 5 bases; nucleotides not matched to a gene: 3. CDR3 sequence: CASSQDGGEETQYF. CDR3 DNA: TGTGCCAGCAGCCAAGATGGGGGGGAGGAGACCCAGTACTTC.

The chain has TRBV6-5 and TRBJ1-6; 8 bases are shared with TRBD1. This CDR3 has 15 amino acids. CDR1 and CDR2 (germline): MNHEY, SVGAGI. The ends lost 2 bases at V and 9 bases at J; junction bases unmatched: 6. The CDR3 spells CASSYLQGVGSPLHF. The CDR3 DNA reads as TGTGCCAGCAGTTACCTACAGGGGGTAGGTTCACCCCTCCACTTT.

The V gene is TRBV14, the J gene TRBJ1-3; 7 positions agree with TRBD1. Per germline, CDR1 SGHDN and CDR2 FVKESK. This CDR3 comprises 17 residues. J gave up 2 bases and V 1 base, and 8 bases lay outside the gene matches. The CDR3 protein is CASSQGGHRGPGNTIYF. In nucleotides, the CDR3 is TGTGCCAGCAGCCAAGGAGGCCACAGGGGCCCTGGAAACACCATATATTTT. The full variable domain, in which reference TRBV14 and TRBJ1-3 provide the parts outside the CDR3, is EAGVTQFPSHSVIEKGQTVTLRCDPISGHDNLYWYRRVMGKEIKFLLHFVKESKQDESGMPNNRFLAERTGGTYSTLKVQPAELEDSGVYFCASSQGGHRGPGNTIYFGEGSWLTVV.

The rearrangement uses TRBV7-7 and TRBJ2-5; 10 nucleotides match TRBD2. The CDR3 has 15 amino acids. Germline CDR1 is SSHAT and CDR2 is FNYEAQ (reference sequence). V was pared by 7 bases and J by 5 bases, with 10 bases of the junction left unmatched. CDR3 DNA sequence: TGTGCCAGCAAGCCAGAGCCTAGCGGGAGTGAGACCCAGTACTTC. Residues: CASKPEPSGSETQYF.

The J gene is TRBJ2-5, the V gene TRBV11-2, with 7 bases that match TRBD2. V was clipped by 4 bases and J by 5 bases; unmatched bases: 7. Germline assignment: CDR1 SGHAT and CDR2 FQNNGV. This CDR3 has 14 amino acids. The CDR3, as DNA: TGTGCCAGCAGCTCCGACCTGCGGGGGGAGACCCAGTACTTC. Translation: CASSSDLRGETQYF.

The V and J genes are TRBV7-2 and TRBJ1-4, with D perhaps matching TRBD1 (6 bases). Germline V lookup: CDR1 SGHTA, CDR2 FQGNSA. Trimming pared 5 bases from V and 4 bases from J, leaving 11 bases between. The CDR3 length is 14 residues. The CDR3, as DNA: TGTGCCAGCAGCCTCGGACAGTATAATGAAAAACTGTTTTTT. Encoded protein: CASSLGQYNEKLFF.

The CDR3 loop reads CASSFSGRSYEQYF. The CDR3 region has the DNA TGTGCCAGCAGTTTTTCCGGCCGGTCCTACGAGCAGTACTTC. The chain combines TRBV27 with TRBJ2-7, with D unresolved. Per the germline V gene, CDR1 is MNHEY and CDR2 is SMNVEV (reference sequence). This CDR3 comprises 14 residues. V lost 3 bases, J lost 1 base, and 10 bases lay in between.

This clone was found a few times. The J gene is TRBJ2-5, the V gene TRBV7-6; D not resolved. This CDR3 spans 15 amino acids. Germline V CDR1 and CDR2: SGHVS, FNYEAQ. Trimming removed 2 bases at V and 1 base at J, with 11 bases between. The CDR3 DNA reads TGTGCCAGCAGCTTAATGGGGTGGGGCCAAGAGACCCAGTACTTC. Encoded protein: CASSLMGWGQETQYF.

This clone has a single count. This sequence joins TRBV11-1 and TRBJ2-5; D unclear. V lost 1 base to trimming and J lost 4 bases, with 10 bases between them. The CDR3 covers 14 residues. The germline gives CDR1 SGHAT, CDR2 FQDESV (reference sequence). CDR3 bases: TGTGCCAGCAGCTTAGAAGGCGGCTTAGAGACCCAGTACTTC. It specifies CASSLEGGLETQYF. Full variable domain (outside the CDR3, taken from reference TRBV11-1 and TRBJ2-5): EAEVAQSPRYKITEKSQAVAFWCDPISGHATLYWYRQILGQGPELLVQFQDESVVDDSQLPKDRFSAERLKGVDSTLKIQPAELGDSAMYLCASSLEGGLETQYFGPGTRLLVL.

The rearrangement joins TRBV7-9 to TRBJ1-4; 8 bases map to TRBD1. The V gene end was trimmed by 4 bases and the J gene end by 7 bases; junction bases not matched to a gene: 11. Per germline, CDR1 SEHNR and CDR2 FQNEAQ (reference sequence). This CDR3 spans 16 amino acids. CDR3 loop: CASSSRGDRGGEKLFF. The CDR3 nucleotides are TGTGCCAGCAGCTCCCGGGGCGACAGGGGAGGTGAAAAACTGTTTTTT.

V and J are TRBV29-1 and TRBJ1-4; TRBD1 matches at 9 bases. This CDR3 is 17 amino acids long. The germline CDR1 and CDR2 sequences are SQVTM and ANQGSEA. The junction had 18 bases not matched to a gene; V was cut back by 6 bases and J by 7 bases. The CDR3 DNA reads as TGCAGCGTGAGAGGGGGACAGGGCTCCCCGAGCGGTGAAAAACTGTTTTTT. It encodes CSVRGGQGSPSGEKLFF. Full variable domain (outside the CDR3, taken from reference TRBV29-1 and TRBJ1-4): SAVISQKPSRDICQRGTSLTIQCQVDSQVTMMFWYRQQPGQSLTLIATANQGSEATYESGFVIDKFPISRPNLTFSTLTVSNMSPEDSSIYLCSVRGGQGSPSGEKLFFGSGTQLSVL.

The rearrangement links TRBV7-2 to TRBJ2-7; 11 bases align to TRBD2. CDR3 length: 15 residues. The germline V gene has CDR1 SGHTA and CDR2 FQGNSA. V dropped 6 bases and J dropped 3; count of bases not matched to a gene: 7. DNA of the CDR3: TGTGCCAGCAGACCGACTAGCGGGAACTTCTACGAGCAGTACTTC. It specifies CASRPTSGNFYEQYF. The variable domain in full, with the rest retrieved from reference TRBV7-2 and TRBJ2-7, is GAGVSQSPSNKVTEKGKDVELRCDPISGHTALYWYRQSLGQGLEFLIYFQGNSAPDKSGLPSDRFSAERTGGSVSTLTIQRTQQEDSAVYLCASRPTSGNFYEQYFGPGTRLTVT.

The chain joins TRBV7-3 to TRBJ2-5, with 11 bases lining up with TRBD2. CDR3 length: 15 residues. Losses at the gene ends were 4 bases for V and 4 bases for J; bases not matched to a gene: 5. Germline CDR1 and CDR2: SGHTA and FQGTGA. The CDR3 reads CASSYTSGGGETQYF. The CDR3 bases are TGTGCCAGCAGCTATACTAGCGGGGGTGGAGAGACCCAGTACTTC.

The chain joins TRBV10-3 to TRBJ2-7; D possibly corresponds to TRBD2 (6 bases). The CDR3 consists of 15 residues. Germline V lookup: CDR1 ENHRY, CDR2 SYGVKD. V lost 6 bases and J 0 bases, leaving 15 bases between the germline ends. CDR3 coding DNA: TGTGCCATCAGGGAGGGGCCTAAGAGCTCCTACGAGCAGTACTTC. This codes for CAIREGPKSSYEQYF.

The genes are TRBV6-1 and TRBJ1-1; a weak D match, TRBD1 (5 bases). Germline CDR1 is MNHNS and CDR2 is SASEGT. Deletions cut 7 bases from V and 3 bases from J, with 9 bases between. The CDR3 contains 12 residues. The CDR3 DNA reads TGTGCCAGCACCCAGGGTTACACTGAAGCTTTCTTT. Translating gives CASTQGYTEAFF.

The chain joins TRBV7-9 to TRBJ2-3, with a possible D match to TRBD1 (6 bases). Trimming stripped 5 bases from V and 8 bases from J, with 23 bases between. Germline V CDR1 and CDR2: SEHNR, FQNEAQ (reference sequence). The CDR3 consists of 16 residues. In nucleotides, the CDR3 is TGTGCCAGCAGCCCCAAATTGGACAGTCAACAAGGTACGCAGTATTTT. Its translation is CASSPKLDSQQGTQYF.